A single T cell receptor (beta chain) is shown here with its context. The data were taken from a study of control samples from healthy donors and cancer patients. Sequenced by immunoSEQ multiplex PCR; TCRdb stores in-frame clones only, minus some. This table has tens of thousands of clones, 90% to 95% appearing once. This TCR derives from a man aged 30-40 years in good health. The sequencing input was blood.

The CDR3 DNA reads TGCGCCAGCAGCTCACAGTCGACTAACTATGGCTACACCTTC. Its translation: CASSSQSTNYGYTF. This chain uses TRBV5-1 with TRBJ1-2; D not certain. V dropped 3 bases and J dropped 0 bases, with 9 bases sitting between them. CDR1 and CDR2 from the germline V gene are SGHRS and YFSETQ. CDR3 length: 14 residues.